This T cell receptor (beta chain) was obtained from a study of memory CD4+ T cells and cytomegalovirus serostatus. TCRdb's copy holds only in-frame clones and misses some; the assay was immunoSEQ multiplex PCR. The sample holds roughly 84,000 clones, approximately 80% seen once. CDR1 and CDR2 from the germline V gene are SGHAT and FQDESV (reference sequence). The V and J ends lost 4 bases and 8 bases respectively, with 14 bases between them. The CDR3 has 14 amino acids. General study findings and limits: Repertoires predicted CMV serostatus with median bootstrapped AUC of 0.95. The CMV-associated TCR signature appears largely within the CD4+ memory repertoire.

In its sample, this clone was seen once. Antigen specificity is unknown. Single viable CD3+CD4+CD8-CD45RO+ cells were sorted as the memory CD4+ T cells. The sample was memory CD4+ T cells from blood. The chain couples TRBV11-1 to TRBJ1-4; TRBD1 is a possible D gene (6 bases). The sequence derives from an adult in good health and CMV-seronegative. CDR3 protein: CASSSGQSREKLFF. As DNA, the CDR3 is TGTGCCAGCAGCTCCGGACAGAGTCGAGAAAAACTGTTTTTT.